Described below is a single TCR beta chain sequence and its context. The data originate from a study of T cell changes during pregnancy in multiple sclerosis. V was pared by 4 bases and J by 5 bases, with 5 bases of the junction left unmatched. The length of the CDR3 is 14 residues. Germline V gene sequence: CDR1 SGHTA, CDR2 FQGNSA. Profiling relied on immunoSEQ multiplex PCR, and the TCRdb table lists in-frame clones only, not all of them. The sample yields nearly 45,000 clones, roughly 96% seen once. The sample here was peripheral blood, taken in the second trimester of pregnancy. The chain recombines TRBV7-2 with TRBJ1-2; 9 bases fit TRBD1. The TCR originated in a female donor with multiple sclerosis, enrolled in a pregnancy study. This CDR3 reads CASSWDREGYGYTF. The CDR3 region has the DNA TGTGCCAGCAGCTGGGACAGGGAGGGATATGGCTACACCTTC.